Below are 21 T cell receptor beta chains sequenced from a single sample in a study of blood T cell repertoires in COVID-19. Assay: immunoSEQ multiplex PCR; the TCRdb copy retains only in-frame clones and omits some. The sample carries about 120,000 clones, around 80% recorded once. The specimen was peripheral blood. The receptor source for this set is a man in his 60s with active or convalescent COVID-19.

The genes are TRBV27 and TRBJ1-4; D ambiguous. The CDR3 sequence is 17 residues long. Between the trimmed V and J ends, which lost 0 bases and 5 bases, there was a span of 16 bases. CDR1 is MNHEY, CDR2 SMNVEV, per germline (reference sequence). The CDR3: CASSLSVIEGGNEKLFF. The CDR3 DNA reads TGTGCCAGCAGTTTATCGGTTATAGAGGGCGGAAATGAAAAACTGTTTTTT.

The V call is TRBV15, the J call TRBJ1-6, with 7 bases matching TRBD1. CDR3 length equals 16 residues. J gave up 8 bases and V 0 bases, and 7 bases lay outside the gene matches. The germline gives CDR1 LNHNV, CDR2 YYDKDF (reference sequence). In nucleotides, the CDR3 is TGTGCCACCAGCAGAGAGGCGGACAGGAACGATTCACCCCTCCACTTT. Translation gives CATSREADRNDSPLHF.

The rearrangement links TRBV9 to TRBJ2-7, with a tentative D call TRBD2 (6 bases). Germline lookup yields CDR1 SGDLS and CDR2 YYNGEE. Trimming shortened V by 0 bases and J by 2 bases, and 12 bases separated the two germline ends. This CDR3 region has 15 residues. The CDR3 DNA reads as TGTGCCAGCAGCGTAGGGGGCGGGGAGACCTACGAGCAGTACTTC. The encoded protein is CASSVGGGETYEQYF.

The chain is built from TRBV2 and TRBJ2-5; no firm D call. Trimming left V 2 bases short and J 5 bases short, with 12 bases between. The CDR3 runs 14 residues. The germline CDR1 and CDR2 sequences are SNHLY and FYNNEI. CDR3 nucleotide sequence: TGTGCCAGCAGTGAATCGGCTAGATACGAGACCCAGTACTTC. Protein sequence: CASSESARYETQYF.

The chain recombines TRBV9 with TRBJ2-1; 8 nucleotides line up with TRBD2. V gave up 3 bases and J gave up 2 bases; unmatched junction bases: 1. The germline V gene has CDR1 SGDLS and CDR2 YYNGEE. This CDR3 region has 14 residues. The CDR3 DNA reads TGTGCCAGCAGCGGTAGCGGGACCTACAATGAGCAGTTCTTC. Protein product: CASSGSGTYNEQFF.

V and J are TRBV11-3 and TRBJ2-3; tentatively, D is TRBD2 (6 bases). Germline V gene sequence: CDR1 SGHNT, CDR2 YENEEA. The CDR3 is 16 residues long. V gave up 1 base and J gave up 3 bases, with 14 bases separating them. The CDR3 reads CASSLAGGTSTDTQYF. CDR3 sequence (DNA): TGTGCCAGCAGCTTAGCAGGCGGGACGTCTACAGATACGCAGTATTTT.

This chain links TRBV5-8 with TRBJ2-5; TRBD1 matches at 7 bases. Germline CDR1 and CDR2: SGHTS and YDEGEE. The V and J ends lost 8 bases and 4 bases, in that order; junction bases with no gene match: 8. The CDR3 has 13 amino acids. The CDR3: CARLRQGRETQYF. Here the CDR3 DNA reads TGTGCCAGACTACGACAGGGAAGAGAGACCCAGTACTTC.

This clone was seen only once. The chain couples TRBV6-5 to TRBJ2-7; tentative D call: TRBD1 (5 bases). Germline loops: CDR1 MNHEY, CDR2 SVGAGI. The CDR3 has 14 residues. Trimming shortened V by 0 bases and J by 0 bases, and 6 bases separated the two germline ends. In DNA form, the CDR3 reads TGTGCCAGCAGTTACTCGGACAACTCCTACGAGCAGTACTTC. Amino acids: CASSYSDNSYEQYF.

Regarding this clone: The sample carries other DNA sequences with the same CDR3. This chain links TRBV30 with TRBJ1-6, with 9 nucleotides matching TRBD1. The V gene end was trimmed by 4 bases and the J gene end by 10 bases; junction bases not matched to a gene: 8. This CDR3 is built from 14 residues. CDR1 and CDR2 (germline): GTSNPN, SVGIG (reference sequence). In DNA, the CDR3 is TGTGCCTGGACGTTGGGACAGGGAGGCTCACCCCTCCACTTT. This encodes CAWTLGQGGSPLHF.

The chain couples TRBV11-3 to TRBJ2-1; 7 positions agree with TRBD2. This CDR3 spans 18 amino acids. CDR1 SGHNT and CDR2 YENEEA come from the germline V gene. With V trimmed by 8 bases and J by 3 bases, 19 bases remained unmatched. The CDR3 coding sequence is TGTGCCAGCGGCAGCTCGAAGTGGGAGGGATGCATCTACAATGAGCAGTTCTTC. Amino acids: CASGSSKWEGCIYNEQFF.

The chain joins TRBV11-2 to TRBJ2-1; 7 nucleotides agree with TRBD2. This CDR3 has 13 amino acids. Trimming removed 8 bases from V and 8 bases from J; junction bases left unmatched: 9. The germline V gene encodes CDR1 SGHAT and CDR2 FQNNGV. The CDR3 spells CASGREVGYEQFF. As DNA, the CDR3 is TGTGCCAGCGGGAGGGAAGTAGGGTATGAGCAGTTCTTC.

This chain uses TRBV27 with TRBJ2-7, with unresolved D. The germline V gene encodes CDR1 MNHEY and CDR2 SMNVEV (reference sequence). This CDR3 spans 15 amino acids. With 4 bases removed from V and 2 bases from J, the gap between germline ends came to 15 bases. The CDR3 loop is CASSSTTTETYEQYF. DNA for the CDR3: TGTGCCAGCAGTTCCACTACGACGGAGACCTACGAGCAGTACTTC.

The chain uses TRBV5-4 and TRBJ2-1; 11 bases align to TRBD2. The CDR3 has 16 residues. V shed 4 bases, J shed 0 bases, and the junction held 3 bases outside the gene matches. CDR1 is SGHNT, CDR2 YYREEE, per germline (reference sequence). The CDR3 protein is CASSGGLADSYNEQFF. CDR3 in DNA: TGTGCCAGCAGCGGGGGACTAGCGGACTCCTACAATGAGCAGTTCTTC. Complete variable domain (other parts from reference TRBV5-4 and TRBJ2-1): ETGVTQSPTHLIKTRGQQVTLRCSSQSGHNTVSWYQQALGQGPQFIFQYYREEENGRGNFPPRFSGLQFPNYSSELNVNALELDDSALYLCASSGGLADSYNEQFFGPGTRLTVL.

V gene TRBV28 combines with J gene TRBJ2-2; maybe TRBD1 (7 bases). Trimming took 2 bases from V and 4 from J, leaving 17 bases between them. Germline CDR1 MDHEN, CDR2 SYDVKM. The CDR3 has 17 amino acids. The chain's CDR3 is CASSLGGTAKATGELFF. CDR3 DNA: TGTGCCAGCAGTTTAGGGGGGACAGCCAAAGCCACCGGGGAGCTGTTTTTT.

The V gene is TRBV18, the J gene TRBJ1-3, with D possibly matching TRBD1 (6 bases). Germline values: CDR1 KGHSH, CDR2 LQKENI. This CDR3 spans 15 amino acids. V was cut by 3 bases and J by 5 bases, with 14 bases left in between. The CDR3 coding sequence is TGTGCCAGCTCACCGGAATGGGGGCTTAGAAACACCATATATTTT. Translation: CASSPEWGLRNTIYF. Together with reference TRBV18 and TRBJ1-3, the CDR3 gives the full variable domain: NAGVMQNPRHLVRRRGQEARLRCSPMKGHSHVYWYRQLPEEGLKFMVYLQKENIIDESGMPKERFSAEFPKEGPSILRIQQVVRGDSAAYFCASSPEWGLRNTIYFGEGSWLTVV.

The chain employs TRBV19 and TRBJ2-5, with a tentative D call TRBD1 (6 bases). The V end was cut by 4 bases, the J end by 1 base, with 10 bases between. The CDR3 is made up of 14 amino acids. The germline CDR1 and CDR2 sequences are LNHDA and SQIVND (reference sequence). Here the CDR3 DNA reads TGTGCCAGTAGTACCCGACAGGCCCAAGAGACCCAGTACTTC. This translates into CASSTRQAQETQYF.

This chain connects TRBV18 to TRBJ2-5, with D perhaps matching TRBD1 (6 bases). V gave up 4 bases and J gave up 5 bases, with 20 bases separating them. This CDR3 is built from 16 residues. Germline V CDR1 and CDR2: KGHSH, LQKENI. CDR3 in DNA: TGTGCCAGCTCACGCCCGCAGGGACCCCAGGGGGAGACCCAGTACTTC. Translated, it gives CASSRPQGPQGETQYF.

This sequence joins TRBV20-1 and TRBJ1-2; 11 bases are shared with TRBD1. Germline assignment: CDR1 DFQATT and CDR2 SNEGSKA (reference sequence). The CDR3 totals 16 residues. V shed 3 bases, J shed 5 bases, and the junction held 11 bases outside the gene matches. The CDR3 sequence is CSASNAGTGGEYGYTF. The CDR3 DNA is TGCAGTGCTAGTAATGCGGGGACAGGGGGGGAATATGGCTACACCTTC.

This chain connects TRBV27 to TRBJ1-5; 8 bases align to TRBD1. Germline lookup yields CDR1 MNHEY and CDR2 SMNVEV (reference sequence). V lost 2 bases to trimming and J lost 3 bases; unmatched junction nucleotides: 3. The CDR3 length is 15 residues. The CDR3 sequence is CASSLATGANQPQHF. The CDR3 DNA reads as TGTGCCAGCAGTTTAGCGACAGGGGCCAATCAGCCCCAGCATTTT.

This clone has only one observation. DNA for the CDR3: TGTGCCAGCAGCCAAGGGTTCCTAGGCACCTACGAGCAGTACTTC. This sequence encodes CASSQGFLGTYEQYF. The rearrangement joins TRBV3-1 (or the pseudogene TRBV3-2) to TRBJ2-7; no clear D. CDR1 and CDR2 (germline): LGHDT, YNNKEL (reference sequence). V was cut by 1 base and J by 2 bases, with 12 bases left in between. This CDR3 has 15 amino acids.

This sequence joins TRBV7-2 and TRBJ2-7; D ambiguous. CDR1 and CDR2 from the germline V gene are SGHTA and FQGNSA. This CDR3 has 12 residues. The V and J ends lost 1 base and 7 bases respectively, with 8 bases between them. CDR3 in amino acids: CASSLESIEQYF. The CDR3, as DNA: TGTGCCAGCAGCTTAGAGAGTATAGAGCAGTACTTC. The full variable domain, in which reference TRBV7-2 and TRBJ2-7 provide the parts outside the CDR3, is GAGVSQSPSNKVTEKGKDVELRCDPISGHTALYWYRQSLGQGLEFLIYFQGNSAPDKSGLPSDRFSAERTGGSVSTLTIQRTQQEDSAVYLCASSLESIEQYFGPGTRLTVT.